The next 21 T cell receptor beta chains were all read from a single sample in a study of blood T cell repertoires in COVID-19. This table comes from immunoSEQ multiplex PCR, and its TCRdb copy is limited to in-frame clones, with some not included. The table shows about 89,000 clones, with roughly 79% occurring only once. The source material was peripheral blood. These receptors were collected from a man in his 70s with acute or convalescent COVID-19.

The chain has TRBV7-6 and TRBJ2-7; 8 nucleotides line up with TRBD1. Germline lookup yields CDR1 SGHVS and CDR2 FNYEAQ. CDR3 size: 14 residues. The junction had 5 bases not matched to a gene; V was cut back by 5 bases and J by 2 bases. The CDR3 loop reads CASSISGGPYEQYF. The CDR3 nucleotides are TGTGCCAGCAGCATATCAGGGGGCCCCTACGAGCAGTACTTC. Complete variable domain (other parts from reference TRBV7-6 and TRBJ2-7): GAGVSQSPRYKVTKRGQDVALRCDPISGHVSLYWYRQALGQGPEFLTYFNYEAQQDKSGLPNDRFSAERPEGSISTLTIQRTEQRDSAMYRCASSISGGPYEQYFGPGTRLTVT.

CDR3 DNA: TGCGCCAGCAGTACTAGTTTGGGGACCCAGTACTTC. It translates to CASSTSLGTQYF. This chain links TRBV10-2 with TRBJ2-5; maybe TRBD2 (5 bases). The CDR3 is 12 amino acids. CDR1 WSHSY and CDR2 SAAADI come from the germline V gene. V gave up 5 bases and J gave up 7 bases, with 11 bases separating them.

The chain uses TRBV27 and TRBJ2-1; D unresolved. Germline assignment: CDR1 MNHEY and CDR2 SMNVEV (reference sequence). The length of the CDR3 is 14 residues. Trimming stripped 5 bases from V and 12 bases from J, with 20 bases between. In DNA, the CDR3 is TGTGCCAGCAGTCCCGTTGAGCACGATTACCTGCAGTTCTTC. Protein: CASSPVEHDYLQFF.

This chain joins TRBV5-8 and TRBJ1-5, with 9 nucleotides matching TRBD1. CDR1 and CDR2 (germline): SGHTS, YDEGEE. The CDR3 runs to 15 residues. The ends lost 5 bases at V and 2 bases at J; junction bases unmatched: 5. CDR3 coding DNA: TGTGCCAGCAGGCCTCGGACAGGGGGCAATCAGCCCCAGCATTTT. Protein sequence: CASRPRTGGNQPQHF.

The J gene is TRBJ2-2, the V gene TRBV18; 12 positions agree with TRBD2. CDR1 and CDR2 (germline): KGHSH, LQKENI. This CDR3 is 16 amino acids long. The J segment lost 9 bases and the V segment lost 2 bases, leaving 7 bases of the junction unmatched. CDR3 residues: CASSPSSGRALRELFF. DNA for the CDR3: TGTGCCAGCTCACCATCTAGCGGGAGGGCCCTAAGGGAGCTGTTTTTT.

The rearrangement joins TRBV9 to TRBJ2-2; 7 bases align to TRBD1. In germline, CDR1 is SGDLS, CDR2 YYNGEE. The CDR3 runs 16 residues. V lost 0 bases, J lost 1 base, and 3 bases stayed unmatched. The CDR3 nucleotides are TGTGCCAGCAGCGTAGGGGACAGCTTGAACACCGGGGAGCTGTTTTTT. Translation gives CASSVGDSLNTGELFF. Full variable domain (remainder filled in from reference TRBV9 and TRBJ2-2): DSGVTQTPKHLITATGQRVTLRCSPRSGDLSVYWYQQSLDQGLQFLIQYYNGEERAKGNILERFSAQQFPDLHSELNLSSLELGDSALYFCASSVGDSLNTGELFFGEGSRLTVL.

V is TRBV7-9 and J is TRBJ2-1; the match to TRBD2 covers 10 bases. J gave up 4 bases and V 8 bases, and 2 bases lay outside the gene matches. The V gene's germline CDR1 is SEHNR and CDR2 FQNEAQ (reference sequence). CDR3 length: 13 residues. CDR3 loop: CASGTSEYNEQFF. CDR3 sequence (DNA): TGTGCCAGCGGGACTAGCGAGTACAATGAGCAGTTCTTC.

The chain's CDR3 is CASSVQSSYNEQFF. The DNA of the CDR3 is TGCGCCAGCAGCGTACAGAGCTCCTACAATGAGCAGTTCTTC. V usage is TRBV5-1 and J usage is TRBJ2-1; D not resolved. CDR1 and CDR2 (germline): SGHRS, YFSETQ. The CDR3 is 14 amino acids. V lost 4 bases, J lost 0 bases, and 8 bases lay in between.

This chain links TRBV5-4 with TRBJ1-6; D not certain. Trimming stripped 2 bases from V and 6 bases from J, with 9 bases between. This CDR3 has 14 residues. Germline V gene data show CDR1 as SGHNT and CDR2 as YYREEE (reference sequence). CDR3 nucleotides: TGTGCCAGCAGCTTAGAGGTTTTTAATTCACCCCTCCACTTT. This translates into CASSLEVFNSPLHF.

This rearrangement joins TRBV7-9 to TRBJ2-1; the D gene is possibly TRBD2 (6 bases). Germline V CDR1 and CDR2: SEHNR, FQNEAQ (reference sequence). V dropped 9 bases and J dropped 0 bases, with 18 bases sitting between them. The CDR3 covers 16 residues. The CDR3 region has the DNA TGTGCCAGTCAATTCTTAGGAGGGGCCTCCTACAATGAGCAGTTCTTC. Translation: CASQFLGGASYNEQFF. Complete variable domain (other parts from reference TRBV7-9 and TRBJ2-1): DTGVSQNPRHKITKRGQNVTFRCDPISEHNRLYWYRQTLGQGPEFLTYFQNEAQLEKSRLLSDRFSAERPKGSFSTLEIQRTEQGDSAMYLCASQFLGGASYNEQFFGPGTRLTVL.

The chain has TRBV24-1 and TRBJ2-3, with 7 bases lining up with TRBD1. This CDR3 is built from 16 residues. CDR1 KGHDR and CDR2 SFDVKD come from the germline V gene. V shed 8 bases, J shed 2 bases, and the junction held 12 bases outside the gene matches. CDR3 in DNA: TGTGCCACCACCGGAAAGGGACAGAAGTCCACAGATACGCAGTATTTT. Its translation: CATTGKGQKSTDTQYF.

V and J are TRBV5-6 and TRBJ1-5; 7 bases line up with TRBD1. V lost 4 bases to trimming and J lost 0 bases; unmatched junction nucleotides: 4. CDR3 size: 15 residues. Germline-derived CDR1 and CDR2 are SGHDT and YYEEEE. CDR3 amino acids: CASSPRGHSNQPQHF. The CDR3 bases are TGTGCCAGCAGCCCGAGGGGGCATAGCAATCAGCCCCAGCATTTT.

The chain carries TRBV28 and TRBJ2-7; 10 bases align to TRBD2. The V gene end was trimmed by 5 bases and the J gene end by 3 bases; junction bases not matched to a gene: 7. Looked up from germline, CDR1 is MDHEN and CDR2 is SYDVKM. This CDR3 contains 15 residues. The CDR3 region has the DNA TGTGCCAGCAGTCCTCCGGGACTAGCGTTCTACGAGCAGTACTTC. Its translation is CASSPPGLAFYEQYF.

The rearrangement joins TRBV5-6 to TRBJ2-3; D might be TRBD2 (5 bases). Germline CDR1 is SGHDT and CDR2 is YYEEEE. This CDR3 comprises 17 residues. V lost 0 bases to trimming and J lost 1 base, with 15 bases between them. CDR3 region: CASSLASSSSGTDTQYF. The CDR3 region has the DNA TGTGCCAGCAGCTTGGCTAGCAGTTCCAGCGGCACAGATACGCAGTATTTT.

The CDR3 DNA sequence: TGCAGCGTTAGACAGGGTGGACATTCACCCCTCCACTTT. Protein: CSVRQGGHSPLHF. The chain joins TRBV29-1 to TRBJ1-6, with 7 bases identical to TRBD1. Germline loops: CDR1 SQVTM, CDR2 ANQGSEA. Trimming removed 5 bases from V and 8 bases from J; junction bases left unmatched: 6. The CDR3 length is 13 residues.

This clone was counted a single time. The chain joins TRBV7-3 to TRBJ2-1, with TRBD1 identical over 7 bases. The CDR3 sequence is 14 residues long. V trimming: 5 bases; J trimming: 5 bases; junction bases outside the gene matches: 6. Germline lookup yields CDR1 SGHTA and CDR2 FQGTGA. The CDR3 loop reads CASSQWDSHNEQFF. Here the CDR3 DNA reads TGTGCCAGCAGCCAATGGGACAGCCACAATGAGCAGTTCTTC.

The CDR3 spells CASSVQGGRDTEAFF. CDR3 coding DNA: TGTGCCAGCAGTGTACAGGGGGGAAGGGACACTGAAGCTTTCTTT. The rearrangement links TRBV2 to TRBJ1-1; TRBD1 agrees at 8 bases. Germline loops: CDR1 SNHLY, CDR2 FYNNEI. The CDR3 runs 15 residues. The trim removed 4 bases at V and 3 bases at J, leaving 7 bases unmatched.

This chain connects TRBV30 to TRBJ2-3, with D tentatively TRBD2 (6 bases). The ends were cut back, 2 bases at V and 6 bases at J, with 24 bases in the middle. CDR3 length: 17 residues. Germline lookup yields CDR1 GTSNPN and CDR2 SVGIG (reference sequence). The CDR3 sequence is CAWSPPSHLATADTQYF. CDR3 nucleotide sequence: TGTGCCTGGAGTCCTCCCTCCCATCTAGCGACGGCGGATACGCAGTATTTT. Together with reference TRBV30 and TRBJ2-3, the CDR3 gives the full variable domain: SQTIHQWPATLVQPVGSPLSLECTVEGTSNPNLYWYRQAAGRGLQLLFYSVGIGQISSEVPQNLSASRPQDRQFILSSKKLLLSDSGFYLCAWSPPSHLATADTQYFGPGTRLTVL.

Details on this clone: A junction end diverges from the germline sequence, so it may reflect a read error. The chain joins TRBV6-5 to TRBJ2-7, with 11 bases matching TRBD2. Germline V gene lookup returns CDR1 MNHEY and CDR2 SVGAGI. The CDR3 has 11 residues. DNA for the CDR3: TGTGCCAGCAGCTCCAGAACTAGCGGGGGCTTC. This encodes CASSSRTSGGF.

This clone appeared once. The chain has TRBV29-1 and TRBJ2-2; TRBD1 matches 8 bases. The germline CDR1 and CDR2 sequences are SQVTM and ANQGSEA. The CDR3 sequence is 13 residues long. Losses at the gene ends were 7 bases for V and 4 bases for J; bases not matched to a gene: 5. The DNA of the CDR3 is TGCAGCGCTAGGACAGGGACCACCGGGGAGCTGTTTTTT. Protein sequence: CSARTGTTGELFF.

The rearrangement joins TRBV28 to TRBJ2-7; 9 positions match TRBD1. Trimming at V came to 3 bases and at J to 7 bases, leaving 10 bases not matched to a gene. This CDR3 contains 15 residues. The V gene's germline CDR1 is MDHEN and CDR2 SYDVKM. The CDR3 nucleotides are TGTGCCAGCAGTTTCACCGGGACAGGGTGGGGAGAGCAGTACTTC. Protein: CASSFTGTGWGEQYF.